Listed below are T cell receptor beta chains from one sample, sequenced in a study of blood T cell repertoires in COVID-19. Libraries were prepared by immunoSEQ multiplex PCR; TCRdb keeps only in-frame clonotypes and omits some of them. The sample records about 200,000 clones, roughly 84% being singletons. Sample: PBMCs or T cells enriched from blood (not recorded which). The receptors come from a man between 35 and 55 years old who had recovered from COVID-19. Both conserved end residues are part of each CDR3. The D gene is left open where the match is weak. Size tells how often a clone was seen (once, few, many) or the class of an expanded clone, and some rows leave it out.

abundance,v_gene,d_gene,len,j_gene,CDR3aa,CDR3nt
once,TRBV10-3,NA,14,TRBJ1-5,CAISIDRRNQPQHF,TGTGCCATCAGTATCGACAGGCGCAATCAGCCCCAGCATTTT
NA,TRBV30,TRBD2,16,TRBJ2-2,CASPKEAGGFTGELFF,TGTGCCTCCCCGAAAGAAGCGGGGGGTTTCACGGGGGAGCTGTTTTTT
few,TRBV28,TRBD1,15,TRBJ2-7,CASSARGTGVRKQYF,TGTGCCAGCAGTGCCCGGGGGACAGGGGTCAGGAAGCAGTACTTC
NA,TRBV27,NA,16,TRBJ2-2,CASSLRQTLGTGELFF,TGTGCCAGCAGTCTAAGACAGACCCTGGGCACCGGGGAGCTGTTTTTT
NA,TRBV28,TRBD1,12,TRBJ1-2,CASTTTGGGYTF,TGTGCCAGCACTACGACAGGGGGCGGCTACACCTTC
NA,TRBV9,NA,19,TRBJ2-2,CASSVGGRDGIVDTGELFF,TGTGCCAGCAGCGTAGGAGGTCGAGACGGGATTGTGGACACCGGGGAGCTGTTTTTT
NA,TRBV14,NA,16,TRBJ1-6,CASSPRGRVYNSPLHF,TGTGCCAGCAGTCCAAGAGGCAGGGTCTATAATTCACCCCTCCACTTT
NA,TRBV5-1,TRBD1,14,TRBJ1-4,CASSLGGTNEKLFF,TGCGCCAGCAGCCTAGGGGGCACTAATGAAAAACTGTTTTTT
NA,TRBV7-2,TRBD1,17,TRBJ1-4,CASSFLPQGVVEEKLFF,TGTGCCAGCAGCTTCCTCCCCCAGGGGGTGGTGGAGGAAAAACTGTTTTTT
NA,TRBV29-1,TRBD1,15,TRBJ1-1,CSVEGVGQGASGAFF,TGCAGCGTTGAAGGGGTAGGGCAGGGGGCGAGTGGAGCTTTCTTT
NA,TRBV2,NA,18,TRBJ2-7,CASSEGWETGGSGGEQYF,TGTGCCAGCAGTGAAGGGTGGGAGACTGGGGGCAGCGGTGGCGAGCAGTACTTC
NA,TRBV24-1,TRBD2,17,TRBJ2-2,CATSDLSSGGAPGELFF,TGTGCCACCAGTGATTTAAGTAGCGGGGGGGCCCCCGGGGAGCTGTTTTTT
NA,TRBV19,TRBD1,16,TRBJ1-1,CASSNEPRGSNTEAFF,TGTGCCAGTAGTAATGAGCCCAGGGGGTCGAACACTGAAGCTTTCTTT
once,TRBV28,TRBD1,12,TRBJ1-4,CASRGQEEKLFF,TGTGCCAGCAGGGGACAGGAGGAAAAACTGTTTTTT
NA,TRBV4-2,NA,14,TRBJ2-5,CASSQLSISETQYF,TGTGCCAGCAGCCAATTGAGCATATCGGAGACCCAGTACTTC
NA,TRBV19,NA,13,TRBJ1-5,CASSIRRDQPQHF,TGTGCCAGTAGTATCCGGAGAGACCAGCCCCAGCATTTT
NA,TRBV9,TRBD2,14,TRBJ2-5,CASSPGTSQETQYF,TGTGCCAGCAGCCCCGGGACTAGTCAAGAGACCCAGTACTTC
NA,TRBV9,TRBD1,13,TRBJ1-4,CASSQGQSEKLFF,TGTGCCAGCAGCCAGGGACAGTCGGAAAAACTGTTTTTT
NA,TRBV14,NA,15,TRBJ1-1,CASSQVPGAPTEAFF,TGTGCCAGCAGCCAAGTTCCAGGGGCGCCCACTGAAGCTTTCTTT
few,TRBV5-1,TRBD2,16,TRBJ2-2,CASSLFTSGYTGELFF,TGCGCCAGCAGCTTGTTCACTAGCGGGTACACCGGGGAGCTGTTTTTT
NA,TRBV4-3,NA,15,TRBJ1-3,CASSQDSGVGNTIYF,TGCGCCAGCAGCCAAGATTCAGGGGTTGGAAACACCATATATTTT
once,TRBV3-1/TRBV3-2,TRBD2,17,TRBJ2-3,CASSSWTSGASTDTQYF,TGTGCCAGCAGCTCTTGGACTAGCGGGGCGAGCACAGATACGCAGTATTTT
NA,TRBV5-1,TRBD1,15,TRBJ1-1,CASSTGQAWGTEAFF,TGCGCCAGCAGCACGGGACAGGCATGGGGCACTGAAGCTTTCTTT
NA,TRBV2,NA,14,TRBJ1-2,CASSAGALNYGYTF,TGTGCCAGCAGTGCAGGGGCCCTTAACTATGGCTACACCTTC
NA,TRBV19,NA,13,TRBJ1-1,CASSMVQGIPAFF,TGTGCCAGTAGTATGGTTCAGGGAATACCAGCTTTCTTT
NA,TRBV9,TRBD1,14,TRBJ2-2,CASSSRTGAGELFF,TGTGCCAGCAGCTCGAGAACAGGGGCCGGGGAGCTGTTTTTT
NA,TRBV3-1/TRBV3-2,NA,14,TRBJ1-2,CASSPGVLDYGYTF,TGTGCCAGCAGCCCCGGTGTTTTAGACTATGGCTACACCTTC
NA,TRBV2,NA,11,TRBJ1-1,CASRRQSEAFF,TGTGCCAGCAGACGACAGAGTGAAGCTTTCTTT
NA,TRBV7-8,TRBD1,15,TRBJ2-7,CASSPHRGPSYEQYF,TGTGCCAGCAGCCCCCACAGGGGGCCCTCCTACGAGCAGTACTTC
NA,TRBV3-1/TRBV3-2,NA,13,TRBJ2-7,CASSQNRVGEQYF,TGTGCCAGCAGCCAAAACAGGGTGGGGGAGCAGTACTTC
NA,TRBV7-9,NA,15,TRBJ2-7,CASSFSGTNNYEQYF,TGTGCCAGCAGCTTTTCCGGGACAAACAACTACGAGCAGTACTTC
NA,TRBV7-6,NA,13,TRBJ1-2,CASTPVASSGYTF,TGTGCCAGCACCCCTGTTGCGTCGTCCGGCTACACCTTC
NA,TRBV19,NA,16,TRBJ1-3,CASSIDRGIVGNTIYF,TGTGCCAGTAGTATAGATCGCGGCATAGTTGGAAACACCATATATTTT
NA,TRBV10-3,NA,15,TRBJ1-5,CATQPGGGRNQPQHF,TGTGCCACCCAACCTGGGGGGGGACGAAATCAGCCCCAGCATTTT
NA,TRBV4-2,TRBD2,13,TRBJ2-7,CASSRSGGYEQYF,TGTGCCAGCAGCCGGAGCGGGGGTTACGAGCAGTACTTC
few,TRBV18,TRBD2,18,TRBJ2-6,CASSPTSGVVSGANVLTF,TGTGCCAGCTCACCCACTAGCGGGGTGGTCTCTGGGGCCAACGTCCTGACTTTC
NA,TRBV28,NA,12,TRBJ1-2,CASTGQGYGYTF,TGTGCCAGCACGGGCCAGGGGTATGGCTACACCTTC
NA,TRBV19,TRBD1,14,TRBJ1-2,CASRNDRGNYGYTF,TGTGCCAGTAGGAACGACAGGGGCAACTATGGCTACACCTTC
NA,TRBV7-2,NA,14,TRBJ2-1,CASSLRRGGDEQFF,TGTGCCAGCAGCCTCCGACGGGGAGGTGATGAGCAGTTCTTC
NA,TRBV18,TRBD1,13,TRBJ1-2,CASSPGRGLGYTF,TGTGCCAGCTCACCGGGCAGGGGGCTTGGCTACACCTTC
NA,TRBV7-6,NA,12,TRBJ1-4,CASSSTNEKLFF,TGTGCCAGCAGCTCGACTAATGAAAAACTGTTTTTT
NA,TRBV7-9,TRBD1,15,TRBJ1-1,CASSWPDQDRATMRF,TGTGCCAGCAGCTGGCCGGACCAGGACAGGGCTACGATGAGGTTT
NA,TRBV5-4,TRBD1,15,TRBJ2-7,CASSRPGTGAREQYF,TGTGCCAGCAGCAGACCCGGGACAGGGGCGAGAGAGCAGTACTTC
once,TRBV13,NA,14,TRBJ1-1,CASSLNRVNSEAFF,TGTGCCAGCAGCTTAAACAGGGTAAACTCTGAAGCTTTCTTT
NA,TRBV5-6,NA,13,TRBJ1-1,CASSLRGSTEAFF,TGTGCCAGCAGCTTGAGGGGAAGCACTGAAGCTTTCTTT
NA,TRBV11-2,NA,13,TRBJ1-5,CASSGRGNQPQHF,TGTGCCAGCAGTGGGAGGGGCAATCAGCCCCAGCATTTT